The present TCR beta chain was sequenced within a study of T cell responses to AZD1222 COVID-19 vaccine. Study-level findings and limits: Spike regions recognized by vaccine-associated CD4 TCRs spanned the protein, led by 160-218 and 743-854.

Concerning this clone itself: Its antigen is still unknown.

Libraries were prepared by immunoSEQ multiplex PCR; TCRdb keeps only in-frame clonotypes and omits some of them. The sample includes about 130,000 clones, about four fifths of them seen just once. Sample: peripheral blood, taken on day 0 of AZD1222 vaccination. The receptor was isolated from an adult in good health.

CDR3 region: CASSDPRDRVNEQYF. Here the CDR3 DNA reads TGTGCCAGCAGTGATCCCCGGGACAGGGTAAACGAGCAGTACTTC. V is TRBV2 and J is TRBJ2-7; 9 bases are a match to TRBD1. This CDR3 contains 15 residues. Germline CDR1 SNHLY, CDR2 FYNNEI. The ends lost 3 bases at V and 5 bases at J; junction bases unmatched: 8.